These 5 T cell receptor beta chains share one sample of origin, sequenced in a study of T cell repertoires in cytomegalovirus infection. TCRdb reanalysed the reads using MiXCR and keeps one entry per CDR3 protein. This sample has around 740,000 distinct CDR3 sequences, with 35% found just once. The material sequenced was PBMCs. These receptor sequences come from a human donor in good health (CMV status not recorded). Some clones in this sample may be carry-over from other donors' samples.

This chain connects TRBV19 to TRBJ2-3; 7 bases agree with TRBD1. J lost 5 bases, V lost 5 bases, and 10 bases had no gene match. This CDR3 has 15 amino acids. Germline V gene sequence: CDR1 LNHDA, CDR2 SQIVND (reference sequence). CDR3 residues: CASSPHVTGEDTQYF. The CDR3 DNA sequence: TGTGCCAGTAGTCCCCATGTAACAGGGGAAGATACGCAGTATTTT.

In this sample, this clonotype turned up a few times. The genes are TRBV18 and TRBJ2-2; perhaps TRBD1 as D (6 bases). The CDR3 is made up of 15 amino acids. Trimming stripped 4 bases from V and 0 bases from J, with 9 bases between. Germline loops: CDR1 KGHSH, CDR2 LQKENI. The CDR3 here is CASSRDIANTGELFF. DNA for the CDR3: TGTGCCAGCTCACGGGACATCGCGAACACCGGGGAGCTGTTTTTT.

This clonotype came up once. The chain combines TRBV20-1 with TRBJ1-1; tentatively, D is TRBD1 (5 bases). V dropped 7 bases and J dropped 4 bases, with 16 bases sitting between them. The CDR3 is 13 residues long. Germline-derived CDR1 and CDR2 are DFQATT and SNEGSKA (reference sequence). CDR3 sequence reads: CSDGGVKVTEAFF. CDR3 nucleotide sequence: TGCAGTGACGGAGGGGTCAAGGTCACTGAAGCTTTCTTT.

The rearrangement joins TRBV24-1 to TRBJ1-2; D ambiguous. The V gene's germline CDR1 is KGHDR and CDR2 SFDVKD. The CDR3 sequence is 9 residues long. V lost 6 bases and J 9 bases, leaving 4 bases between the germline ends. CDR3 sequence (DNA): TGTGCCACCAGTACGAGCTACACCTTC. This sequence encodes CATSTSYTF.

The genes are TRBV6-1 and TRBJ2-7; TRBD1 matches at 8 bases. The CDR3 length is 14 residues. J was trimmed by 1 base and V by 7 bases; bases with no gene match: 6. Germline CDR1 MNHNS, CDR2 SASEGT. The DNA for the CDR3 is TGTGCCAGCATAGGTACAGGGGGTTCCTACGAGCAGTACTTC. It yields the protein CASIGTGGSYEQYF.